One and the same sample provided the 6 T cell receptor beta chains below, sequenced in a study of OX40 agonist ivuxolimab in advanced cancers. TCRdb keeps only in-frame clones here, not all; method: immunoSEQ multiplex PCR. The sample consists of tens of thousands of clones, 92% of them appearing once. Sample: CD4+ or CD8+ T cells sorted from blood, taken in a trial of the OX40 agonist ivuxolimab. Receptors were obtained from an adult with an advanced solid tumor such as melanoma, head and neck, liver or kidney cancer.

The CDR3 sequence is CASSTRRSSSGNTIYF. The CDR3 DNA follows: TGTGCCAGCAGCACGCGACGGAGTAGCTCTGGAAACACCATATATTTT. The chain is built from TRBV7-9 and TRBJ1-3, with unresolved D. This CDR3 is built from 16 residues. The germline V and J ends were trimmed by 5 bases and 0 bases, with 14 bases remaining between them. Germline values: CDR1 SEHNR, CDR2 FQNEAQ (reference sequence). Full variable domain (missing parts from reference TRBV7-9 and TRBJ1-3): DTGVSQNPRHKITKRGQNVTFRCDPISEHNRLYWYRQTLGQGPEFLTYFQNEAQLEKSRLLSDRFSAERPKGSFSTLEIQRTEQGDSAMYLCASSTRRSSSGNTIYFGEGSWLTVV.

The V call is TRBV7-2, the J call TRBJ1-2; the D is unclear. This CDR3 region has 13 residues. V lost 3 bases to trimming and J lost 0 bases, with 5 bases between them. The germline V gene encodes CDR1 SGHTA and CDR2 FQGNSA. The CDR3 reads CASSFLANYGYTF. CDR3 sequence (DNA): TGTGCCAGCAGCTTCCTTGCTAACTATGGCTACACCTTC. Full variable domain (remainder filled in from reference TRBV7-2 and TRBJ1-2): GAGVSQSPSNKVTEKGKDVELRCDPISGHTALYWYRQSLGQGLEFLIYFQGNSAPDKSGLPSDRFSAERTGGSVSTLTIQRTQQEDSAVYLCASSFLANYGYTFGSGTRLTVV.

This chain uses TRBV5-1 with TRBJ2-1; 9 nucleotides match TRBD1. The CDR3 spans 12 residues. Germline V gene data show CDR1 as SGHRS and CDR2 as YFSETQ. V lost 3 bases, J lost 15 bases, and 7 bases stayed unmatched. CDR3 residues: CASSSPGQGGFF. DNA of the CDR3: TGCGCCAGCAGCTCGCCGGGACAGGGAGGGTTCTTC.

This rearrangement joins TRBV6-1 to TRBJ2-7, with TRBD1 matching 7 bases. Germline V gene lookup returns CDR1 MNHNS and CDR2 SASEGT. V lost 4 bases, J lost 2 bases, and 8 bases stayed unmatched. The CDR3 has 15 amino acids. The CDR3 sequence: CASSADRVIPYEQYF. The CDR3 bases are TGTGCCAGCAGTGCAGACAGGGTTATACCCTACGAGCAGTACTTC.

The gene calls are TRBV2 and TRBJ2-2; D not certain. V was trimmed by 5 bases and J by 4 bases, leaving 11 bases between them. Germline assignment: CDR1 SNHLY and CDR2 FYNNEI. The length of the CDR3 is 14 residues. CDR3 amino acids: CASSSQYPTGELFF. For the CDR3, the DNA is TGTGCCAGCAGTTCCCAGTACCCCACCGGGGAGCTGTTTTTT.

The chain recombines TRBV6-1 with TRBJ1-5; 8 bases match TRBD1. Trimming took 4 bases from V and 3 from J; bases not matched to a gene: 5. CDR3 length equals 15 residues. Germline CDR1 is MNHNS and CDR2 is SASEGT. The CDR3 bases are TGTGCCAGCAGTGGCCCAGGGGGCTACAATCAGCCCCAGCATTTT. Translated, it gives CASSGPGGYNQPQHF.